The table lists the clone carrying this TCR beta chain with a count of one. Followed longitudinally, the Seattle patients had been enrolled during active infection. The data originate from a study of blood T cell repertoires in COVID-19. Study information: Material from acute and convalescent COVID-19 was sourced from the United States, Italy and Spain. From T cells, B-cell-depleted T cells, or PBMCs came the material, which was cDNA or gDNA.

This CDR3 has 13 residues. From germline, CDR1 is LNHNV and CDR2 YYDKDF (reference sequence). With 1 base removed from V and 3 bases from J, the gap between germline ends came to 3 bases. Authors' analysis steps: Researchers report that nucleated cell counts were estimated from reference gene primer amplification. Some clones are missing from TCRdb's copy, which holds only in-frame ones; the method was immunoSEQ multiplex PCR. V and J calls plus clone size are reproduced from that table; the DNA served to infer D and trimming. The sample carries over 70,000 clones, about 80% recorded once. The V and J genes are TRBV15 and TRBJ2-2, with D unresolved. This clonotype was obtained from a man younger than 45 with COVID-19, enrolled during active disease. The material sequenced was peripheral blood. CDR3 DNA sequence: TGTGCCACCAGCAGAGCGGACACCGGGGAGCTGTTTTTT. Translation: CATSRADTGELFF.